What follows describes a single TCR beta chain. The data were taken from a study of blood T cell repertoires in COVID-19. On the study more broadly: The United States, Italy and Spain were the sources of the acute and convalescent COVID-19 samples.

In the original processing: Reference gene primers were amplified, and this amplification served to estimate nucleated cell counts. Measured with immunoSEQ multiplex PCR; TCRdb has only the in-frame clones, and not every one. V and J calls and clone size are those listed in that table; D and trimming were worked out from the DNA. Among more than 300,000 clones listed, nearly 90% were seen once. The CDR3 loop spans 16 amino acids. Trimming took 0 bases from V and 4 from J; bases not matched to a gene: 9. The germline V gene encodes CDR1 SGHRS and CDR2 YFSETQ. The rearrangement links TRBV5-1 to TRBJ2-7; 8 bases are a match to TRBD1. Sequencing input: peripheral blood. This sequence was found in a woman aged 40 to 50 with COVID-19, enrolled during active disease. CDR3 nucleotides: TGCGCCAGCAGCTTGGCCGAGGACAGGGCGTTGTACGAGCAGTACTTC. Its translation is CASSLAEDRALYEQYF.